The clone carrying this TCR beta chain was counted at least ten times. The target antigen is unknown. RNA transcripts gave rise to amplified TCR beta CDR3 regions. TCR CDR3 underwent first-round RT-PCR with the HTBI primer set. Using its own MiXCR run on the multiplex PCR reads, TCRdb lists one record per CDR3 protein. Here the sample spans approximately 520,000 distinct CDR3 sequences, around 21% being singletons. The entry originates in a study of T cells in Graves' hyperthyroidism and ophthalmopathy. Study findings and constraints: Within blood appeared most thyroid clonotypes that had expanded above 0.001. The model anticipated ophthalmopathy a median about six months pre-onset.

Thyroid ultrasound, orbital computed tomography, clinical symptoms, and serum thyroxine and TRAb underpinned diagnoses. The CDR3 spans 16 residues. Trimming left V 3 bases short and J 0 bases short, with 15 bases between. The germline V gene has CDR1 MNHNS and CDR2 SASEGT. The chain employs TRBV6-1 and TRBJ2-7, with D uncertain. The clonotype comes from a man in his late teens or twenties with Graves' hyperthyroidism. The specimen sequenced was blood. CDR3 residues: CASSEPDARYSYEQYF. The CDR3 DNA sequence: TGTGCCAGCAGTGAGCCAGACGCCCGGTACTCCTACGAGCAGTACTTC.